A selection of T cell receptor beta chains follows, all from one sample in a study of blood T cells in healthy people across ages. MiXCR, applied by TCRdb to the 5' RACE reads, yields one record per CDR3 protein. Of about a million distinct CDR3 sequences in the sample, around 54% were seen once. The source material was blood. Receptors were obtained from a woman aged 55-69 years in good health. Both conserved end residues are part of each CDR3. Fields, in order: clone size, V gene, D gene, J gene, CDR3 length, CDR3 protein, CDR3 DNA. D genes are given only for firm matches. Part of the rows lack a size; the others show once, few, many or a class for expanded clones.

clone_size: NA
v_call: TRBV4-1
d_call: TRBD1
j_call: TRBJ1-1
cdr3_length: 21
cdr3_aa: CASSQGLEVGTGVFRNTEAFF
cdr3_nt: TGCGCCAGCAGCCAAGGTCTAGAGGTCGGGACAGGGGTATTTCGGAACACTGAAGCTTTCTTT

clone_size: NA
v_call: TRBV9
d_call: TRBD1
j_call: TRBJ2-6
cdr3_length: 18
cdr3_aa: CASSLRGQASSGANVLTF
cdr3_nt: TGTGCCAGCAGCCTAAGGGGGCAGGCATCCTCTGGGGCCAACGTCCTGACTTTC

clone_size: NA
v_call: TRBV4-1
d_call: NA
j_call: TRBJ2-7
cdr3_length: 14
cdr3_aa: CASSQAQSSYEQYF
cdr3_nt: TGCGCCAGCAGCCAAGCCCAGAGCTCCTACGAGCAGTACTTC

clone_size: NA
v_call: TRBV7-9
d_call: NA
j_call: TRBJ2-7
cdr3_length: 13
cdr3_aa: CASSKGQTHEQYF
cdr3_nt: TGTGCCAGCAGCAAAGGACAGACCCACGAGCAGTACTTC

clone_size: NA
v_call: TRBV6-2/TRBV6-3
d_call: TRBD1
j_call: TRBJ2-1
cdr3_length: 18
cdr3_aa: CASSYSPYRGLAYNEQFF
cdr3_nt: TGTGCCAGCAGTTACTCGCCTTACAGGGGGTTAGCCTACAATGAGCAGTTCTTC

clone_size: NA
v_call: TRBV7-9
d_call: NA
j_call: TRBJ2-5
cdr3_length: 15
cdr3_aa: CASRPRTDIQETQYF
cdr3_nt: TGTGCCAGCAGGCCCCGGACAGATATCCAAGAGACCCAGTACTTC

clone_size: NA
v_call: TRBV5-6
d_call: NA
j_call: TRBJ2-5
cdr3_length: 13
cdr3_aa: CASSTREGETQYF
cdr3_nt: TGTGCCAGCAGCACTAGAGAAGGGGAGACCCAGTACTTC

clone_size: NA
v_call: TRBV15
d_call: TRBD1
j_call: TRBJ2-1
cdr3_length: 15
cdr3_aa: CATAPGTGDYNEQFF
cdr3_nt: TGTGCCACCGCACCCGGGACAGGGGACTACAATGAGCAGTTCTTC

clone_size: NA
v_call: TRBV20-1
d_call: NA
j_call: TRBJ2-1
cdr3_length: 12
cdr3_aa: CSASNRGHEQFF
cdr3_nt: TGCAGTGCCAGCAATAGAGGCCATGAGCAGTTCTTC

clone_size: NA
v_call: TRBV15
d_call: TRBD1
j_call: TRBJ1-4
cdr3_length: 17
cdr3_aa: CATSRPNRGPTNEKLFF
cdr3_nt: TGTGCCACCAGCAGACCCAACAGGGGACCAACTAATGAAAAACTGTTTTTT

clone_size: NA
v_call: TRBV13
d_call: NA
j_call: TRBJ2-7
cdr3_length: 13
cdr3_aa: CASSFTRAHGQYF
cdr3_nt: TGTGCCAGCAGCTTTACGAGGGCCCACGGGCAGTACTTC

clone_size: NA
v_call: TRBV27
d_call: NA
j_call: TRBJ2-4
cdr3_length: 13
cdr3_aa: CASSALAKNIQYF
cdr3_nt: TGTGCCAGCAGTGCCCTAGCCAAAAACATTCAGTACTTC

clone_size: NA
v_call: TRBV7-9
d_call: TRBD1
j_call: TRBJ1-5
cdr3_length: 18
cdr3_aa: CASSSRTGEPTSNQPQHF
cdr3_nt: TGTGCCAGCAGCTCGCGGACAGGGGAACCTACTAGCAATCAGCCCCAGCATTTT

clone_size: NA
v_call: TRBV20-1
d_call: TRBD1
j_call: TRBJ1-2
cdr3_length: 14
cdr3_aa: CSASRDRANYGYTF
cdr3_nt: TGCAGTGCTTCTCGGGACAGAGCTAACTATGGCTACACCTTC

clone_size: NA
v_call: TRBV5-1
d_call: NA
j_call: TRBJ2-5
cdr3_length: 15
cdr3_aa: CASSSEGLDRETQYF
cdr3_nt: TGCGCCAGCAGCTCTGAGGGCCTAGACAGAGAGACCCAGTACTTC

clone_size: NA
v_call: TRBV7-9
d_call: NA
j_call: TRBJ2-5
cdr3_length: 14
cdr3_aa: CASSFAGSGETQYF
cdr3_nt: TGTGCCAGCAGCTTTGCTGGGTCGGGGGAGACCCAGTACTTC

clone_size: NA
v_call: TRBV20-1
d_call: TRBD2
j_call: TRBJ2-1
cdr3_length: 13
cdr3_aa: CSARETSLNEQFF
cdr3_nt: TGCAGTGCTAGAGAGACTAGCCTGAATGAGCAGTTCTTC

clone_size: NA
v_call: TRBV5-1
d_call: NA
j_call: TRBJ2-3
cdr3_length: 15
cdr3_aa: CASSLVGRPADTQYF
cdr3_nt: TGCGCCAGCAGCTTGGTGGGGCGACCCGCAGATACGCAGTATTTT

clone_size: many
v_call: TRBV11-2
d_call: TRBD2
j_call: TRBJ2-3
cdr3_length: 15
cdr3_aa: CASSLGTSNTDTQYF
cdr3_nt: TGTGCCAGCAGCTTAGGGACTAGCAACACAGATACGCAGTATTTT

clone_size: NA
v_call: TRBV28
d_call: NA
j_call: TRBJ2-5
cdr3_length: 13
cdr3_aa: CASSATLSETQYF
cdr3_nt: TGTGCCAGCAGTGCGACGCTTTCAGAGACCCAGTACTTC

clone_size: few
v_call: TRBV7-8
d_call: NA
j_call: TRBJ2-7
cdr3_length: 15
cdr3_aa: CASSQTTGGSYEQYF
cdr3_nt: TGTGCCAGCAGCCAGACCACCGGAGGCTCCTACGAGCAGTACTTC

clone_size: NA
v_call: TRBV28
d_call: NA
j_call: TRBJ2-1
cdr3_length: 12
cdr3_aa: CASSLYTDEQLF
cdr3_nt: TGTGCCAGCAGTTTATATACCGATGAGCAGCTCTTC

clone_size: NA
v_call: TRBV6-2/TRBV6-3
d_call: NA
j_call: TRBJ1-1
cdr3_length: 15
cdr3_aa: CASSQSGVSNTEAFF
cdr3_nt: TGTGCCAGCAGCCAAAGCGGAGTTTCGAACACTGAAGCTTTCTTT

clone_size: few
v_call: TRBV27
d_call: NA
j_call: TRBJ1-2
cdr3_length: 12
cdr3_aa: CASRKKDYGYTF
cdr3_nt: TGTGCCAGCAGAAAGAAGGACTATGGCTACACCTTC

clone_size: NA
v_call: TRBV12-3/TRBV12-4
d_call: TRBD1
j_call: TRBJ2-5
cdr3_length: 12
cdr3_aa: CAGSYRGETQYF
cdr3_nt: TGTGCCGGCAGTTACAGGGGTGAGACCCAGTACTTC

clone_size: once
v_call: TRBV12-3/TRBV12-4
d_call: NA
j_call: TRBJ1-5
cdr3_length: 17
cdr3_aa: CASSLRGGAARHQPQHF
cdr3_nt: TGTGCCAGCAGTTTAAGGGGGGGGGCGGCGCGACATCAGCCCCAGCATTTT

clone_size: few
v_call: TRBV20-1
d_call: NA
j_call: TRBJ2-5
cdr3_length: 14
cdr3_aa: CSARSNQGWETQYF
cdr3_nt: TGCAGTGCTAGATCTAATCAGGGCTGGGAGACCCAGTACTTC

clone_size: NA
v_call: TRBV6-1
d_call: NA
j_call: TRBJ1-5
cdr3_length: 13
cdr3_aa: CASSDRGYQPQHF
cdr3_nt: TGTGCCAGCAGTGACCGGGGCTATCAGCCCCAGCATTTT

clone_size: few
v_call: TRBV4-1
d_call: NA
j_call: TRBJ2-7
cdr3_length: 17
cdr3_aa: CASSQEEAGGFSYEQYF
cdr3_nt: TGCGCCAGCAGCCAAGAAGAGGCCGGTGGATTTAGCTACGAGCAGTACTTC

clone_size: NA
v_call: TRBV7-2
d_call: TRBD2
j_call: TRBJ2-1
cdr3_length: 15
cdr3_aa: CANSRSGGMINEQFF
cdr3_nt: TGTGCCAACAGCCGTAGCGGGGGGATGATTAATGAGCAGTTCTTC

clone_size: NA
v_call: TRBV7-9
d_call: NA
j_call: TRBJ2-7
cdr3_length: 14
cdr3_aa: CASSLHQAQAEQYF
cdr3_nt: TGTGCCAGCAGCTTGCACCAGGCCCAAGCCGAGCAGTACTTC

clone_size: NA
v_call: TRBV6-2/TRBV6-3
d_call: NA
j_call: TRBJ2-1
cdr3_length: 15
cdr3_aa: CASSTTRVSYNEQFF
cdr3_nt: TGTGCCAGCAGTACCACTAGAGTGTCCTACAATGAGCAGTTCTTC

clone_size: NA
v_call: TRBV20-1
d_call: TRBD2
j_call: TRBJ2-7
cdr3_length: 15
cdr3_aa: CSATNPSGRSYEQYF
cdr3_nt: TGCAGTGCTACAAATCCTAGCGGGAGGAGCTACGAGCAGTACTTC

clone_size: few
v_call: TRBV7-8
d_call: NA
j_call: TRBJ2-7
cdr3_length: 16
cdr3_aa: CASSLAPTGNTYEQYF
cdr3_nt: TGTGCCAGCAGCTTAGCCCCTACAGGGAACACCTACGAGCAGTACTTC

clone_size: NA
v_call: TRBV7-2
d_call: TRBD1
j_call: TRBJ2-3
cdr3_length: 15
cdr3_aa: CASSFQGAGTDTQYF
cdr3_nt: TGTGCCAGCAGCTTCCAGGGGGCTGGCACAGATACGCAGTATTTT

clone_size: NA
v_call: TRBV27
d_call: NA
j_call: TRBJ1-6
cdr3_length: 16
cdr3_aa: CASSLRQTDGYPPLHF
cdr3_nt: TGTGCCAGCAGTTTACGCCAGACAGATGGATATCCACCCCTCCACTTT

clone_size: NA
v_call: TRBV6-4
d_call: NA
j_call: TRBJ2-3
cdr3_length: 14
cdr3_aa: CASSVERGTDTQYF
cdr3_nt: TGTGCCAGCAGTGTCGAGAGGGGCACAGATACGCAGTATTTT

clone_size: NA
v_call: TRBV11-2
d_call: NA
j_call: TRBJ2-7
cdr3_length: 15
cdr3_aa: CASTSWGTHYNEQYF
cdr3_nt: TGTGCCAGCACCTCCTGGGGGACTCACTACAATGAGCAGTACTTC

clone_size: NA
v_call: TRBV2
d_call: TRBD1
j_call: TRBJ2-3
cdr3_length: 14
cdr3_aa: CASSEQGATDAQYF
cdr3_nt: TGTGCCAGCAGTGAACAGGGGGCAACGGATGCGCAGTATTTT

clone_size: once
v_call: TRBV6-2/TRBV6-3
d_call: NA
j_call: TRBJ1-2
cdr3_length: 13
cdr3_aa: CASSYLGFDGYTF
cdr3_nt: TGTGCCAGCAGTTACTTGGGGTTCGATGGCTACACCTTC

clone_size: NA
v_call: TRBV12-3/TRBV12-4
d_call: NA
j_call: TRBJ2-1
cdr3_length: 11
cdr3_aa: CASSFFGEQFF
cdr3_nt: TGTGCCAGCAGTTTTTTTGGGGAGCAGTTCTTC